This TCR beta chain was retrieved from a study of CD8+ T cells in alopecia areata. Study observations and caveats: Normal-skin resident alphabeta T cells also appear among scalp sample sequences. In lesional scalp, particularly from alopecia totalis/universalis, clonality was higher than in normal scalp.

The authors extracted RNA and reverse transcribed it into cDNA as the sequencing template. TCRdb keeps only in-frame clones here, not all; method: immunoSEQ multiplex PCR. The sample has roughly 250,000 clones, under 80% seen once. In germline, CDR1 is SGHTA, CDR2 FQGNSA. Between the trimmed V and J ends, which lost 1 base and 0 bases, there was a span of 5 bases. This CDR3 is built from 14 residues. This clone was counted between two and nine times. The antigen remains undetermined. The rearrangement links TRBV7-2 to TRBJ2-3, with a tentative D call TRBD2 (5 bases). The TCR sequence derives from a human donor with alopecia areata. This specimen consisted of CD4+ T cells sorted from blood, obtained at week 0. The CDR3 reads CASSLGLSTDTQYF. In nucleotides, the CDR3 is TGTGCCAGCAGCTTAGGACTAAGCACAGATACGCAGTATTTT. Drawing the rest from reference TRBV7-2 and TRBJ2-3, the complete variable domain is GAGVSQSPSNKVTEKGKDVELRCDPISGHTALYWYRQSLGQGLEFLIYFQGNSAPDKSGLPSDRFSAERTGGSVSTLTIQRTQQEDSAVYLCASSLGLSTDTQYFGPGTRLTVL.